The source of this TCR beta chain is a study of OX40 agonist ivuxolimab in advanced cancers. Turning to the study itself: Ivuxolimab was administered intravenously to patients at 0.01 to 10 mg/kg every 2 weeks. Of the patients, three showed partial responses, one with hepatocellular carcinoma and two with cutaneous melanoma. Study observations and caveats: Clones of CD4+ and CD8+ blood T cells grew by week 6 at doses of 0.1 to 3.0 mg/kg.

For this clone: As yet, its antigen is unknown.

V shed 5 bases and J 3 bases; nucleotides not matched to a gene: 12. CDR1 and CDR2 (germline): SGHTA, FQGNSA. The CDR3 covers 17 residues. Assay used: immunoSEQ multiplex PCR; TCRdb lists only in-frame clones, some missing. Here the sample spans around 140,000 clones, about 93% being singletons. Autoimmune disease history or systemic immunosuppression led to patient exclusion. The receptor was derived from an adult with an advanced solid tumor such as melanoma, head and neck, liver or kidney cancer. The material was CD4+ or CD8+ T cells sorted from blood, obtained in a trial of the OX40 agonist ivuxolimab. The chain uses TRBV7-2 and TRBJ2-3, with 9 bases fitting TRBD1. The CDR3 DNA is TGTGCCAGCAGCACCTTGACAGGGGGTTGGGGGACAGATACGCAGTATTTT. Its translation: CASSTLTGGWGTDTQYF.